These 16 T cell receptor beta chains were all obtained from the same sample, sequenced in a study of shared clonotypes between healthy human individuals. Profiling relied on immunoSEQ multiplex PCR, and the TCRdb table lists in-frame clones only, not all of them. The sample has around 2.1 million clones, under 95% seen once; the top ten hold approximately 1.7%. CD45RO-negative CD8 cells positively selected for CCR7 made up the naive population, which excluded terminally differentiated effector memory CD45RA+ cells. Sequencing was done on a sample of naive CD8+ T cells from PBMCs. Receptors originate from a man aged 18 to 35 in good health. Some clones in this sample may be carry-over from other donors' samples.

The chain links TRBV5-5 to TRBJ1-1; D is perhaps TRBD1 (5 bases). V lost 1 base and J lost 1, with 11 bases in between. From germline, CDR1 is SGHKS and CDR2 YYEKEE (reference sequence). This CDR3 has 15 amino acids. The CDR3 DNA reads as TGTGCCAGCAGCTTGTACACAGGTTGGAACACTGAAGCTTTCTTT. Protein product: CASSLYTGWNTEAFF.

V is TRBV27 and J is TRBJ1-2; 8 bases fit TRBD1. The ends lost 5 bases at V and 5 bases at J; junction bases unmatched: 10. The germline V gene encodes CDR1 MNHEY and CDR2 SMNVEV (reference sequence). This CDR3 spans 15 amino acids. The CDR3 here is CASSQLPGQAYGYTF. CDR3 in DNA: TGTGCCAGCAGTCAACTTCCGGGACAGGCGTATGGCTACACCTTC.

This clone was seen more than once but under ten times. V and J are TRBV18 and TRBJ1-4; D is unresolved. There are 12 residues in the CDR3. Trimming pared 2 bases from V and 8 bases from J, leaving 6 bases between. CDR1 and CDR2 from the germline V gene are KGHSH and LQKENI. The CDR3 is CASSPVGEKLFF. CDR3 DNA sequence: TGTGCCAGCTCACCAGTAGGCGAAAAACTGTTTTTT.

The chain joins TRBV27 to TRBJ2-1; D not resolved. The germline V gene has CDR1 MNHEY and CDR2 SMNVEV (reference sequence). This CDR3 comprises 15 residues. Trimming took off 6 bases at V and 7 bases at J, with 19 bases between the two ends. In DNA form, the CDR3 reads TGTGCCAGCAGCCTAGGGTCTCCAATGGGGAATGAGCAGTTCTTC. Translating gives CASSLGSPMGNEQFF.

In DNA form, the CDR3 reads TGTGCCAGCAGCTCGTGGAGGGAGGGCTGGAATGAGCAGTTCTTC. Protein product: CASSSWREGWNEQFF. J is TRBJ2-1 and V is TRBV11-2; TRBD2 matches at 7 bases. This CDR3 has 15 residues. From germline, CDR1 is SGHAT and CDR2 FQNNGV. The V and J ends lost 4 bases and 7 bases, in that order; junction bases with no gene match: 10.

This chain uses TRBV19 with TRBJ1-1, with unresolved D. The length of the CDR3 is 13 residues. Germline assignment: CDR1 LNHDA and CDR2 SQIVND (reference sequence). The V and J ends lost 5 bases and 2 bases respectively, with 9 bases between them. This chain's CDR3 is CASSSPVNTEAFF. The CDR3 bases are TGTGCCAGTAGTTCCCCAGTAAACACTGAAGCTTTCTTT.

A word on this clone: Other DNA sequences within the sample encode an identical CDR3. The chain links TRBV11-2 to TRBJ2-5, with D maybe TRBD1 (5 bases). This CDR3 spans 14 amino acids. V lost 4 bases to trimming and J lost 2 bases, with 11 bases between them. Looked up from germline, CDR1 is SGHAT and CDR2 is FQNNGV. CDR3 bases: TGTGCCAGCAGCTCGTACAGGACACAAGAGACCCAGTACTTC. It is translated as CASSSYRTQETQYF.

This chain connects TRBV30 to TRBJ2-7, with D possibly TRBD2 on 5 matching bases. This CDR3 has 13 residues. Trimming took 4 bases from V and 4 from J, leaving 14 bases between them. CDR1 and CDR2 from the germline V gene are GTSNPN and SVGIG (reference sequence). CDR3 nucleotides: TGTGCCTGGACTTTGGGGAGTGCTTACGAGCAGTACTTC. It translates to CAWTLGSAYEQYF.

V usage is TRBV15 and J usage is TRBJ2-1, with 9 bases matching TRBD2. The germline V gene encodes CDR1 LNHNV and CDR2 YYDKDF (reference sequence). This CDR3 has 15 amino acids. Trimming cost V 5 bases and J 9 bases; bases outside gene matches: 11. Written as DNA, the CDR3 is TGTGCCACCAGCCTCGACGTTAGCGGGAGAGCTGAGCAGTTCTTC. This translates into CATSLDVSGRAEQFF.

This chain uses TRBV5-4 with TRBJ1-2; TRBD1 aligns across 10 bases. V lost 5 bases, J lost 2 bases, and 12 bases stayed unmatched. The germline V gene has CDR1 SGHNT and CDR2 YYREEE (reference sequence). The CDR3 is 17 amino acids. DNA of the CDR3: TGTGCCAGCAGTCCCAATGTCCGGGACAGGGGAAACTATGGCTACACCTTC. This codes for CASSPNVRDRGNYGYTF.

J is TRBJ1-3 and V is TRBV5-1; D ambiguous. The germline V gene encodes CDR1 SGHRS and CDR2 YFSETQ. The CDR3 length is 15 residues. Deletions cut 1 base from V and 0 bases from J, with 8 bases between. CDR3 DNA sequence: TGCGCCAGCAGCTTGTCCCCAGGCTCTGGAAACACCATATATTTT. Translating it yields CASSLSPGSGNTIYF.

The chain carries TRBV6-1 and TRBJ1-2, with D unclear. Germline V lookup: CDR1 MNHNS, CDR2 SASEGT. V shed 2 bases and J shed 7 bases, with 17 bases lying between them. This CDR3 comprises 15 residues. CDR3 sequence: CASSEFPGGRSGYTF. CDR3 coding DNA: TGTGCCAGCAGTGAATTCCCGGGTGGGCGGAGTGGCTACACCTTC.

This chain links TRBV5-1 with TRBJ1-1, with 9 bases fitting TRBD1. V lost 4 bases and J lost 4; bases outside the gene matches: 11. CDR3 length equals 16 residues. Germline loops: CDR1 SGHRS, CDR2 YFSETQ. DNA for the CDR3: TGCGCCAGCAGCCCGGAGGGGACAGGGTTGACCACTGAAGCTTTCTTT. Translating gives CASSPEGTGLTTEAFF.

The chain joins TRBV5-4 to TRBJ2-3, with 7 positions matching TRBD2. CDR1 SGHNT and CDR2 YYREEE come from the germline V gene (reference sequence). This CDR3 is built from 14 residues. Germline trimming cut 5 bases from V and 6 bases from J; bases unmatched to any gene: 9. In DNA form, the CDR3 reads TGTGCCAGCAGACCGGGACCCGGGGGGGATACGCAGTATTTT. It is translated as CASRPGPGGDTQYF.

The chain joins TRBV27 to TRBJ2-1; 7 nucleotides agree with TRBD1. V trimming: 6 bases; J trimming: 5 bases; junction bases outside the gene matches: 7. Per germline, CDR1 MNHEY and CDR2 SMNVEV (reference sequence). CDR3 length equals 14 residues. CDR3 nucleotide sequence: TGTGCCAGCAGGCTGGGACAGCTGAACAATGAGCAGTTCTTC. Residues: CASRLGQLNNEQFF.

This rearrangement joins TRBV4-1 to TRBJ1-1; D unclear. Germline CDR1 and CDR2: MGHRA and YSYEKL. The CDR3 is 13 amino acids. V was clipped by 1 base and J by 8 bases, with 11 bases between them. The CDR3 loop is CASSQVGEEEAFF. CDR3 nucleotides: TGCGCCAGCAGCCAAGTTGGTGAGGAGGAAGCTTTCTTT.